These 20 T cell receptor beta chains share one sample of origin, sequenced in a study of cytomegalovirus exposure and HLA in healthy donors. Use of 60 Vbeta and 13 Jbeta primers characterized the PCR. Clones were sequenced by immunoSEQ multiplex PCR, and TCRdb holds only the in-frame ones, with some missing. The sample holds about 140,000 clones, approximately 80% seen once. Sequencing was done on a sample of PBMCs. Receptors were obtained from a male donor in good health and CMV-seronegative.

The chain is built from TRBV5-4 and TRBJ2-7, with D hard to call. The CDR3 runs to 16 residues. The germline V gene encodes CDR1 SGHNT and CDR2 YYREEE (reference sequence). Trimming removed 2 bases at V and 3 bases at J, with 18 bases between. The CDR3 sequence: CASSLDSRPALYEQYF. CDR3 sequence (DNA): TGTGCCAGCAGCTTAGACTCAAGACCCGCCCTCTACGAGCAGTACTTC.

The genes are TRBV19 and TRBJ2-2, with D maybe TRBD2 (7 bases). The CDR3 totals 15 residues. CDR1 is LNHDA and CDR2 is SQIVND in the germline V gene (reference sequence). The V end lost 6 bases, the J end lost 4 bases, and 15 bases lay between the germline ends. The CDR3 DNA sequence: TGTGCCAGTAGCAAGGGGGGGCAAGTCACCGGGGAGCTGTTTTTT. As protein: CASSKGGQVTGELFF.

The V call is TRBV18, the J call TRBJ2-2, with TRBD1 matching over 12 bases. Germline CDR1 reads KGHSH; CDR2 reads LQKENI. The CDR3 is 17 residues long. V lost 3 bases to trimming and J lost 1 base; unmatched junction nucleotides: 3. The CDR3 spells CASSPRDRGLNTGELFF. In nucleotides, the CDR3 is TGTGCCAGCTCACCGCGGGACAGGGGGCTGAACACCGGGGAGCTGTTTTTT.

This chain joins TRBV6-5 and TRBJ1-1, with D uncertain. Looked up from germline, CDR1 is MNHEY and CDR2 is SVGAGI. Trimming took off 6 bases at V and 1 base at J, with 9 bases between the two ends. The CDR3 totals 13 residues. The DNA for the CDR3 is TGTGCCAGCAGCCCTGGCCGGAACACTGAAGCTTTCTTT. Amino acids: CASSPGRNTEAFF.

The CDR3, as DNA: TGTGCCAGCAGGGGACAGGAGAACACTGAAGCTTTCTTT. Amino acids: CASRGQENTEAFF. The gene calls are TRBV27 and TRBJ1-1, with 8 positions matching TRBD1. With V trimmed by 6 bases and J by 1 base, 1 base remained unmatched. Germline-derived CDR1 and CDR2 are MNHEY and SMNVEV (reference sequence). The CDR3 totals 13 residues.

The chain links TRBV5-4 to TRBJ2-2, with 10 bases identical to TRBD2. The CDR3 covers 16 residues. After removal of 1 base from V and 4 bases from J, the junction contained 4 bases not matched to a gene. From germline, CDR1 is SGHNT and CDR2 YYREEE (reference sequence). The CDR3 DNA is TGTGCCAGCAGCTTGCCTAGCGGGGGCATCACCGGGGAGCTGTTTTTT. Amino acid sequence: CASSLPSGGITGELFF.

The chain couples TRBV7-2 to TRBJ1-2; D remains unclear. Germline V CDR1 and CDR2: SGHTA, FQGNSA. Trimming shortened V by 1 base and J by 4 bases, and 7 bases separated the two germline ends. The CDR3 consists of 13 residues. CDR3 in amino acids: CASSLDRSYGYTF. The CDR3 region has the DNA TGTGCCAGCAGCTTAGACCGGAGCTATGGCTACACCTTC.

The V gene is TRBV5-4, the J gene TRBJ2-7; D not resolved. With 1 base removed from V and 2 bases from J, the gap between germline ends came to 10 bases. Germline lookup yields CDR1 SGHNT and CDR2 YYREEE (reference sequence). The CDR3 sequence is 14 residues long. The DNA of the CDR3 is TGTGCCAGCAGCTTGAACTCCCGCCCCTACGAGCAGTACTTC. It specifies CASSLNSRPYEQYF.

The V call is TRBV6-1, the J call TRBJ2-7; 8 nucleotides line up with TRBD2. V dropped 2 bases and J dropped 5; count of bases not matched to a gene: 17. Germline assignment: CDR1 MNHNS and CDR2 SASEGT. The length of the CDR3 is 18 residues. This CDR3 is CASSEKQFFGLAGHEQYF. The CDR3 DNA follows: TGTGCCAGCAGTGAAAAACAGTTTTTCGGGCTAGCGGGTCACGAGCAGTACTTC.

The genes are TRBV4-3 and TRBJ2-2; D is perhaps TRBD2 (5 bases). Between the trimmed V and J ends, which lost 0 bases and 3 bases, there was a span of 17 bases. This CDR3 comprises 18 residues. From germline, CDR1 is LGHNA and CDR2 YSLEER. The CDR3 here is CASSQEQRTRVDTGELFF. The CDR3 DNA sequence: TGCGCCAGCAGCCAAGAACAGCGGACCCGTGTTGACACCGGGGAGCTGTTTTTT.

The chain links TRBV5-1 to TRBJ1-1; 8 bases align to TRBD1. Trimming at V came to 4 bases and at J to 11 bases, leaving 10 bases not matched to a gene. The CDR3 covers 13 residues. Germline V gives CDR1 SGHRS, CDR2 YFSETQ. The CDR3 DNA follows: TGCGCCAGCAGCCCAAGAGGGGGACAGGAGGCTTTCTTT. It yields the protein CASSPRGGQEAFF.

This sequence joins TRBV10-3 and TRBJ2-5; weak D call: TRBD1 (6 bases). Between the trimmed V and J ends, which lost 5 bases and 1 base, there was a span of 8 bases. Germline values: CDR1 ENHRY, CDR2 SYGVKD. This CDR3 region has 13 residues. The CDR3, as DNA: TGTGCCATCAGTACGACAGGCCAAGAGACCCAGTACTTC. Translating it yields CAISTTGQETQYF.

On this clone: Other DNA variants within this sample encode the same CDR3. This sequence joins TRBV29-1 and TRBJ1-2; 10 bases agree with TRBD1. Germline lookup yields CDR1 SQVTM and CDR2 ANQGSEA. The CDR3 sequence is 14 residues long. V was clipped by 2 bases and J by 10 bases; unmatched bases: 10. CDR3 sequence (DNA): TGCAGCGTTGAACCGATAGGACAGGGGGGGGACTACACCTTC. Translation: CSVEPIGQGGDYTF.

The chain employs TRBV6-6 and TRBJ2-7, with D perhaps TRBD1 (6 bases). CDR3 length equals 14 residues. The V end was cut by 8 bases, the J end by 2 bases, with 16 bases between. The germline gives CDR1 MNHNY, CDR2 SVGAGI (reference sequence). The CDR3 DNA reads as TGTGCCAGCGGGGAGACAGGTTTCACCTACGAGCAGTACTTC. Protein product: CASGETGFTYEQYF.

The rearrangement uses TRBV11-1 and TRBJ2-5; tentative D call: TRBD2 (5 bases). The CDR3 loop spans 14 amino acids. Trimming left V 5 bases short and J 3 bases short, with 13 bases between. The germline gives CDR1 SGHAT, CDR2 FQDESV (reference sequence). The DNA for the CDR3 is TGTGCCAGCAGCCTCCGGGCGGGTAAAGAGACCCAGTACTTC. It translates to CASSLRAGKETQYF.

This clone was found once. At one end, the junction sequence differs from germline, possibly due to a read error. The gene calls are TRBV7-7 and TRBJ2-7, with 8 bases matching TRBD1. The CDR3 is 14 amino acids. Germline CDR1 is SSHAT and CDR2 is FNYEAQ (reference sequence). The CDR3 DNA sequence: TGTGCTAGCAGCCCCGGACAGGGAGCCTACGAGCAGTACTTC. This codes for CASSPGQGAYEQYF.

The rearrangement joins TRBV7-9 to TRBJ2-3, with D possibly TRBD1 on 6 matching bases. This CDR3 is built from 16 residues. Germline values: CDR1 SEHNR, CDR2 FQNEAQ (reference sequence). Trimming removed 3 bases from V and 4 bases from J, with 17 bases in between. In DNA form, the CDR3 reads TGTGCCAGCAGCTTGGGGCAGACAGGCAAAGCAGATACGCAGTATTTT. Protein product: CASSLGQTGKADTQYF.

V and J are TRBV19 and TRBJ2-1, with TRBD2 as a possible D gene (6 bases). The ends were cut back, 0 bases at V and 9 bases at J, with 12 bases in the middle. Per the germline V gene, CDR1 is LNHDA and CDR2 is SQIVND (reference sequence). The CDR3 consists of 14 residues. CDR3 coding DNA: TGTGCCAGTAGTATAGAGTTCGGGGGAACTGAGCAGTTCTTC. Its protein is CASSIEFGGTEQFF.

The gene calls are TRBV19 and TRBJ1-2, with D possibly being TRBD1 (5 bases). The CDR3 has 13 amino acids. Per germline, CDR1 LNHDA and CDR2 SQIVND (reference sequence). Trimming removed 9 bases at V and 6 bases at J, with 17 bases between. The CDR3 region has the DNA TGTGCCAGCAGGGAGAGAGGGGAGGATGGCTACACCTTC. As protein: CASRERGEDGYTF.

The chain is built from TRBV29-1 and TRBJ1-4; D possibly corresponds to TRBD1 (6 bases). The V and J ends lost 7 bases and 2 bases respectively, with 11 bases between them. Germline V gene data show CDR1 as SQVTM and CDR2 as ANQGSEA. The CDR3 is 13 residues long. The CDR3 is CSGQGSTNEKLFF. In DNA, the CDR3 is TGCAGCGGTCAGGGGTCCACTAATGAAAAACTGTTTTTT.